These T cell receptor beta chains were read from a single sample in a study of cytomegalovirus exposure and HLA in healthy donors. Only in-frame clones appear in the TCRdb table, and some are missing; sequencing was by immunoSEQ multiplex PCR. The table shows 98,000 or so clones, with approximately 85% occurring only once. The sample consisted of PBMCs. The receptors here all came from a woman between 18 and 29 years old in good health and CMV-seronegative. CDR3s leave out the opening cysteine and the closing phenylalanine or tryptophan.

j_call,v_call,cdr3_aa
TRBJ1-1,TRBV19,ASSGQGFEAF
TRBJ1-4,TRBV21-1,ASRTGATNEKLF
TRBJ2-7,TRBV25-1,ASSVRPGNEQY
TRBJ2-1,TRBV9,ASSVATTGRWNEQF
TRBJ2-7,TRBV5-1,ASSLIIQGANEQY
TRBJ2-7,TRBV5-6,ASSLVEYEQY
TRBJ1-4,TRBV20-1,SLRVWEKLF
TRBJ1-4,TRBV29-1,SVGGVRDFDPLVLF
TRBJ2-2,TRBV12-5,ASGLVNKGTTNTGELF
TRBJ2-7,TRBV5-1,ASSLDTPRGYEQY
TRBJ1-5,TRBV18,ASSGTADQPQH
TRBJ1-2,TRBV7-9,ASSQDSDGYT
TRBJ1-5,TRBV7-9,ASNRTTRQCNQPQH
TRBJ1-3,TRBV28,ASRRTGERDTIY
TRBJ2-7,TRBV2,ASSVGETYEQY
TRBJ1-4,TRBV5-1,ASSTGRGGEKLF
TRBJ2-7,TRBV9,ASSPPWAGGPYEQY
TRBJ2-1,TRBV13,ASSPHRGQGSYNEQF
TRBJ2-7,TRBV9,ASSPRQGSYEQY
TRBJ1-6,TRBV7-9,ASSLRNSPLH
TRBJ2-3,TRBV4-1,ATSIGDEIDTQY
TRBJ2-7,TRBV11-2,ASSQMRGWYEQY
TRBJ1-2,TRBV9,ASSVGDWDREDGYT
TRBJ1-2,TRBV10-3,AISSGSRNGYT
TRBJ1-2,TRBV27,ASRTGGFGYT
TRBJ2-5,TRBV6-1,ASSPGTGVETQY
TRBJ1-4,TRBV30,AGPIQGNNEKLF
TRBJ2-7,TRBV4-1,ASSQAPGQVTYEQY
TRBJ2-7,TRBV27,ASRTGFHEQY
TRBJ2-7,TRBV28,ASTLSALSSSYEQY
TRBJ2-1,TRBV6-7,ASSNRWNEQF
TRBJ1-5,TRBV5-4,ASSIQGKYVSNQPQH
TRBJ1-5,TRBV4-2,ASSQGPGQGQPQH
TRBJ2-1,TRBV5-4,ASSARTSGGNGEQF
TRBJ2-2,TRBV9,ASSVTYTGAGELF
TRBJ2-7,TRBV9,ASSESGTSVYEQY
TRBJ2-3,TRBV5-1,ASNKSPTGASTDTQY
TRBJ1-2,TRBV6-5,ASSYVPAGGYGYT
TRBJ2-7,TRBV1,TSSHPGLAGGRFTYEQY
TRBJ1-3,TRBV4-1,ASSQGRGPGNTIY
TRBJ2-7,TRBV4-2,ASSHPGGGRGYEQY
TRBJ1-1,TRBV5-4,ASRPRGVNTEAF
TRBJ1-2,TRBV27,ASSLSIPILGARTPYGYT
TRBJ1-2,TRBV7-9,ASSLIIDINYGYT
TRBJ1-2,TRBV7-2,ASSRTGANYGYT
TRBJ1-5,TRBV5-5,ASSLGSSNQPQH
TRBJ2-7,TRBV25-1,ASAPGTGTYEQY
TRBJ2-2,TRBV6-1,ASSGTATNTGELF
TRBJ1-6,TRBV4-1,ASSQVGRGQMSPSSYNSPLH
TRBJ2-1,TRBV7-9,ASSIAGPDQF
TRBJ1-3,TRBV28,ASSLTQGWGNTIY
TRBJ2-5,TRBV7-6,ASSYSQELIQETQY
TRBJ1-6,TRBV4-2,ASSQGLQGYSPLH
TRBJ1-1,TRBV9,ASSVGQGTNTEAF
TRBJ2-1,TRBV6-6,ASSPQTGTVYNEQF
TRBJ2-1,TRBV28,ASSLSGTEVYNEQF
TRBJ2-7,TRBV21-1,ASSKTLIRDSSYEQY
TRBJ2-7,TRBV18,ASSYGTSVFYEQY
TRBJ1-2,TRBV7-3,ASSFLGTGEYGYT